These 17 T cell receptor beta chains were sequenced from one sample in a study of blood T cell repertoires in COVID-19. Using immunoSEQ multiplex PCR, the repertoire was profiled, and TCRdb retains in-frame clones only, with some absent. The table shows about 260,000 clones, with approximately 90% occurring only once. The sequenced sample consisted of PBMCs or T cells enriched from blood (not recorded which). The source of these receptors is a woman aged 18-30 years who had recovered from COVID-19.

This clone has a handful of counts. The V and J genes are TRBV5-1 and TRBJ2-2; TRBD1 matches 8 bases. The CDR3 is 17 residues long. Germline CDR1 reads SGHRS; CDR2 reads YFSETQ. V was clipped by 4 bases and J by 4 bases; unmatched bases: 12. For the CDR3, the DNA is TGCGCCAGCAGCCCAGGTGACAGGGGACGAGGCACCGGGGAGCTGTTTTTT. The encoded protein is CASSPGDRGRGTGELFF.

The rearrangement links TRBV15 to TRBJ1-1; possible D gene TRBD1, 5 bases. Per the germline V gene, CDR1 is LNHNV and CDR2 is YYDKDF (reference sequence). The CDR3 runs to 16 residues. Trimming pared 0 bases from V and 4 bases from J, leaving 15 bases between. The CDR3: CATSRDLGFRGTEAFF. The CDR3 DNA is TGTGCCACCAGCAGAGATTTGGGTTTTAGGGGCACTGAAGCTTTCTTT.

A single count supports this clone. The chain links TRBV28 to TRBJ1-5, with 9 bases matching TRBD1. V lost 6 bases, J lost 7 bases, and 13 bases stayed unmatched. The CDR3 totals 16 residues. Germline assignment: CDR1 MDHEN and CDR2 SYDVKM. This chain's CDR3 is CASRPPQGQGGQPQHF. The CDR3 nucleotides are TGTGCCAGCAGACCGCCCCAGGGACAGGGAGGGCAGCCCCAGCATTTT.

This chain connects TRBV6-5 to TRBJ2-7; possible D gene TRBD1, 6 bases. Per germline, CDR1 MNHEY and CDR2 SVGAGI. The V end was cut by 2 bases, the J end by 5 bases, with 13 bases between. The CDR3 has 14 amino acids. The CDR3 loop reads CASSYATGQNEQYF. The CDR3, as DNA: TGTGCCAGCAGTTACGCGACAGGCCAGAACGAGCAGTACTTC.

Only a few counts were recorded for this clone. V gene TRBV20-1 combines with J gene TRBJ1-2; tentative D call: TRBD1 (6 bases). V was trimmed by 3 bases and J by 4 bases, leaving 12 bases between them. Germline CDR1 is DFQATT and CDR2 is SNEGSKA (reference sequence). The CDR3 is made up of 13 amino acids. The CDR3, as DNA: TGCAGTGCTAGTATCAGGGGATCCTATGGCTACACCTTC. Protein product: CSASIRGSYGYTF.

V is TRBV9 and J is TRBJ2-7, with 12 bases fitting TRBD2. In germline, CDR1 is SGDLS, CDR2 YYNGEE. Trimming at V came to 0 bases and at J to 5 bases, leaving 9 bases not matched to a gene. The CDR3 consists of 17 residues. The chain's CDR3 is CASSVALAGGPDNEQYF. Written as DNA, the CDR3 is TGTGCCAGCAGCGTAGCGCTAGCGGGGGGGCCGGACAACGAGCAGTACTTC.

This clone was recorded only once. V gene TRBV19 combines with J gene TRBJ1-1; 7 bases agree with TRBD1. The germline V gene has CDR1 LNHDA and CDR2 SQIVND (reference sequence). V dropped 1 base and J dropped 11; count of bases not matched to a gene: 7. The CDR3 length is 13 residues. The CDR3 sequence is CASSIGQGQAAFF. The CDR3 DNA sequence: TGTGCCAGTAGTATAGGACAGGGTCAGGCGGCTTTCTTT.

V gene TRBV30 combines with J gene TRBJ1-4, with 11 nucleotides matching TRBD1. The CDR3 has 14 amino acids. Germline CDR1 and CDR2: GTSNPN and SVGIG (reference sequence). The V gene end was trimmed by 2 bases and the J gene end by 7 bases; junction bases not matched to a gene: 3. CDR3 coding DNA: TGTGCCTGGAGTCCGGGACAGGGGGGTGAAAAACTGTTTTTT. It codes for CAWSPGQGGEKLFF.

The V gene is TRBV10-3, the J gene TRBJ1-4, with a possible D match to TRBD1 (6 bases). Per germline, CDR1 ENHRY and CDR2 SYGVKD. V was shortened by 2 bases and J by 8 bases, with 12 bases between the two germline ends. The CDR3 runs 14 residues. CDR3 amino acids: CAISERGGEEKLFF. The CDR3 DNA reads TGTGCCATCAGTGAGAGAGGGGGAGAAGAAAAACTGTTTTTT.

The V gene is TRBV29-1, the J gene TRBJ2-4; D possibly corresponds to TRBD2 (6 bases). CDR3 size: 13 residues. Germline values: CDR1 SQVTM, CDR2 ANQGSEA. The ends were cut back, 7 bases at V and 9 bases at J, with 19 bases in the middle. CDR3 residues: CSARGLTGVIQYF. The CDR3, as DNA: TGCAGCGCTAGGGGACTCACGGGAGTCATTCAGTACTTC.

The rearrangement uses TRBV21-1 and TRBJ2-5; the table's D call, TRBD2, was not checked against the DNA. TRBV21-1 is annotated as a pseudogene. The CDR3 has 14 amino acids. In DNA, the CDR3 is TGTGCCAGCCCCCCTTTAGCGGATCAAGAGACCCAGTACTTC. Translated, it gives CASPPLADQETQYF.

CDR3 protein: CASSRGLAGSTDTQYF. As DNA, the CDR3 is TGTGCCAGCAGCCGTGGACTAGCGGGGAGCACAGATACGCAGTATTTT. J is TRBJ2-3 and V is TRBV11-1, with 12 bases that match TRBD2. This CDR3 spans 16 amino acids. Germline trimming cut 5 bases from V and 0 bases from J; bases unmatched to any gene: 3. Germline V lookup: CDR1 SGHAT, CDR2 FQDESV (reference sequence).

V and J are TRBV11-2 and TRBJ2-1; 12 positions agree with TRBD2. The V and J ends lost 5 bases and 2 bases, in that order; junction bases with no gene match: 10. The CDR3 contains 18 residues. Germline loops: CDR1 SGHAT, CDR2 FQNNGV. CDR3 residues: CASSTRTSGGQPYNEQFF. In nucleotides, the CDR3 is TGTGCCAGCAGCACACGTACTAGCGGGGGGCAACCCTACAATGAGCAGTTCTTC.

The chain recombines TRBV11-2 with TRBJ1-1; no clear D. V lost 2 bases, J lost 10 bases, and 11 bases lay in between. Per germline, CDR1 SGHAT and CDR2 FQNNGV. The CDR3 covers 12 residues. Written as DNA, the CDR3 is TGTGCCAGCAGCTTAACTAGGGAGAGAGCTTTCTTT. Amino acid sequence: CASSLTRERAFF.

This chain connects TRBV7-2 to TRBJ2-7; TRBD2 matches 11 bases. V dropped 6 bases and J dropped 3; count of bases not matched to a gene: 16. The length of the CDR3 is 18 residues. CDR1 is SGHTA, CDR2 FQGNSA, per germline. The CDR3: CASSFEGLGTSGHYEQYF. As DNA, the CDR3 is TGTGCCAGCAGTTTCGAAGGTCTAGGGACTAGCGGCCACTACGAGCAGTACTTC.

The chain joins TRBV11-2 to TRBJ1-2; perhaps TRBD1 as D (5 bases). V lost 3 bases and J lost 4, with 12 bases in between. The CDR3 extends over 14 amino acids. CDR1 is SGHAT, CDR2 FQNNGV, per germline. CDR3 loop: CASSFQGEVYGYTF. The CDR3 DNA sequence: TGTGCCAGCAGCTTTCAGGGTGAGGTCTATGGCTACACCTTC.

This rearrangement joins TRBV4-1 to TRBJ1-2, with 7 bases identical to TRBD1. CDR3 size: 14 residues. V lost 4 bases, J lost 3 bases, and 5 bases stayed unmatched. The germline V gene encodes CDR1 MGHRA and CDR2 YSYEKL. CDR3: CASSLRDRDYGYTF. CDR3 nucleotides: TGCGCCAGCAGCCTGCGGGACAGAGACTATGGCTACACCTTC.